This entry lists 8 T cell receptor beta chains sequenced from one sample in a study of response to subunit inactivated influenza vaccine. TCRdb processed the RT-PCR reads anew with MiXCR; each CDR3 protein has one entry. The sample contains about 580,000 distinct CDR3 sequences, about 15% of which appear only once. Sequenced here: PBMCs from blood, sampled 11 to 12 days after vaccination. These receptors were obtained from a man in his forties or fifties who received an inactivated influenza vaccine.

This clonotype has ten or more counts. V usage is TRBV3-1 and J usage is TRBJ1-1; D gene ambiguous. Germline loops: CDR1 LGHDT, CDR2 YNNKEL (reference sequence). The ends were cut back, 1 base at V and 1 base at J, with 7 bases in the middle. This CDR3 is 14 amino acids long. CDR3 in DNA: TGTGCCAGCAGCCAAGGGGTGCGGAACACTGAAGCTTTCTTT. Translation: CASSQGVRNTEAFF.

This clonotype was seen a few times. The chain has TRBV7-2 and TRBJ1-1; D remains unclear. The V gene lost 1 base and the J gene lost 0 bases, with 9 bases spanning the gap. There are 15 residues in the CDR3. Germline CDR1 SGHTA, CDR2 FQGNSA. CDR3 bases: TGTGCCAGCAGCTTAGAATCACTCGTGAACACTGAAGCTTTCTTT. The encoded protein is CASSLESLVNTEAFF.

V is TRBV12-3 or TRBV12-4 and J is TRBJ1-4; D might be TRBD1 (5 bases). V was clipped by 6 bases and J by 8 bases, with 7 bases between them. The CDR3 has 11 amino acids. CDR3 in DNA: TGTGCCAGCAGCCGACAGGAAAAACTGTTTTTT. It codes for CASSRQEKLFF.

This clonotype was detected only a few times. The rearrangement joins TRBV12-3 or TRBV12-4 to TRBJ1-6; 11 nucleotides align to TRBD1. This CDR3 spans 15 amino acids. V lost 1 base, J lost 8 bases, and 1 base stayed unmatched. This CDR3 is CASSLGGQGDSPLHF. The CDR3 region has the DNA TGTGCCAGCAGTTTAGGGGGACAGGGGGATTCACCCCTCCACTTT.

The chain joins TRBV11-2 to TRBJ2-2, with 7 bases lining up with TRBD1. From germline, CDR1 is SGHAT and CDR2 FQNNGV. Unmatched junction bases numbered 17, after V lost 7 bases and J lost 6 bases. The CDR3 runs 17 residues. CDR3 nucleotide sequence: TGTGCCAGCACCCTTACGCCGGGACAGTCTAAGCCCGGGGAGCTGTTTTTT. It yields the protein CASTLTPGQSKPGELFF.

The rearrangement joins TRBV20-1 to TRBJ2-5; TRBD2 aligns across 14 bases. Per the germline V gene, CDR1 is DFQATT and CDR2 is SNEGSKA (reference sequence). The trim removed 3 bases at V and 3 bases at J, leaving 3 bases unmatched. The CDR3 runs to 15 residues. The CDR3 bases are TGCAGTGCTAGTGGGACTAGCGGGAGAGAAGAGACCCAGTACTTC. Protein sequence: CSASGTSGREETQYF.

This clonotype has a handful of counts. Here the CDR3 reads CASSGRGLNEQYF. DNA of the CDR3: TGTGCCAGCAGCGGCCGGGGGTTGAACGAGCAGTACTTC. The chain has TRBV6-1 and TRBJ2-7; D may be TRBD2 (6 bases). This CDR3 is 13 amino acids long. Germline assignment: CDR1 MNHNS and CDR2 SASEGT. The V end lost 6 bases, the J end lost 5 bases, and 14 bases lay between the germline ends.

The chain recombines TRBV27 with TRBJ2-4; TRBD1 might be the D (5 bases). Germline assignment: CDR1 MNHEY and CDR2 SMNVEV (reference sequence). The ends were cut back, 6 bases at V and 2 bases at J, with 11 bases in the middle. The CDR3 is 14 residues long. DNA of the CDR3: TGTGCCAGCAGAGGGGTTGGGACCAAAAACATTCAGTACTTC. Its translation: CASRGVGTKNIQYF.